This T cell receptor (beta chain) was obtained from a study of blood T cell repertoires in COVID-19. Study in general: There were acute and convalescent COVID-19 samples, and they came from the United States, Italy and Spain. PBMCs, B-cell-depleted T cells, or T cells provided the cDNA or gDNA that made up the material.

In germline, CDR1 is SGHVS, CDR2 FQNEAQ. This CDR3 is 13 amino acids long. Trimming left V 5 bases short and J 8 bases short, with 15 bases between. Data came from immunoSEQ multiplex PCR; TCRdb stores just in-frame clones and leaves some out. Of some 80,000 clones listed, about nine tenths are singletons. This receptor was taken from a woman between 45 and 60 years old with active or convalescent COVID-19. What was sequenced was peripheral blood. The rearrangement uses TRBV7-8 and TRBJ1-2; D remains ambiguous. Written as DNA, the CDR3 is TGTGCCAGCAGCCCGCCGGGTTTGTACGGCTACACCTTC. Its protein product is CASSPPGLYGYTF.